Included here is one T cell receptor beta chain sequence, with context. The antigen is undetermined. PCR involved 60 Vbeta and 13 Jbeta primers. TCRdb's table, derived via immunoSEQ multiplex PCR, lists solely in-frame clones and lacks some. The table includes 92,000 or so clones, approximately 60% detected once. The data are from a study of cytomegalovirus exposure and HLA in healthy donors. Trimming took off 5 bases at V and 4 bases at J, with 11 bases between the two ends. The length of the CDR3 is 13 residues. Germline values: CDR1 MNHEY, CDR2 SVGAGI. Whole-study results and caveats: The authors considered a cluster of highly shared sequence variants likely to be a sequencing artifact.

The receptor was isolated from a woman between 45 and 60 years old in good health and CMV-seropositive. J is TRBJ1-2 and V is TRBV6-5; tentatively, D is TRBD1 (6 bases). What was sequenced was PBMCs. The CDR3 nucleotides are TGTGCCAGCAGTCTGGACAGCTTCTATGGCTACACCTTC. This sequence encodes CASSLDSFYGYTF.